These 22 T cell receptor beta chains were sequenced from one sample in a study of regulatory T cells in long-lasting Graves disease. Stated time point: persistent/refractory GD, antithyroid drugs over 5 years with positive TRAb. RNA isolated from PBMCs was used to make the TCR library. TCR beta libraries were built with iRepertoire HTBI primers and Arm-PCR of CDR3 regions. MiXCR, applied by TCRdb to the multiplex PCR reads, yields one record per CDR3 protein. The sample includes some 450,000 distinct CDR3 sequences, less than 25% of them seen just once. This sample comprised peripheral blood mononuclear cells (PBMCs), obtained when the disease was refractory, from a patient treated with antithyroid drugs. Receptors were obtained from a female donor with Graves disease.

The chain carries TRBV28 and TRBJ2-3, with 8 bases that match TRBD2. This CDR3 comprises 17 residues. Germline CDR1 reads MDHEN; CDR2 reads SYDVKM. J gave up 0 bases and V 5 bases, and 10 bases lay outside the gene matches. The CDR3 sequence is CASSPTRGGISTDTQYF. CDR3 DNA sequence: TGTGCCAGCAGTCCCACCCGGGGGGGGATTAGCACAGATACGCAGTATTTT.

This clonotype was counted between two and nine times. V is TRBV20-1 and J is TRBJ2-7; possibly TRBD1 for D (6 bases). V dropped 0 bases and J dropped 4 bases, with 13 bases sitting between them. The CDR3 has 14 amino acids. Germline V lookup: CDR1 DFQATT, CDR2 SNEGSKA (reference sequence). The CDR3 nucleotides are TGCAGTGCTAGAGATCTGGGGGCTCGGTACGAGCAGTACTTC. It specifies CSARDLGARYEQYF.

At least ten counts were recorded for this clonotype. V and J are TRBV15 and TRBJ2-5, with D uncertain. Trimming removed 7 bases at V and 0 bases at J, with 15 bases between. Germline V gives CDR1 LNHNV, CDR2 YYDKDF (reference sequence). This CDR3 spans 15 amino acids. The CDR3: CATTTAVTDQETQYF. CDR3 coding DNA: TGTGCCACCACTACGGCGGTGACCGACCAAGAGACCCAGTACTTC. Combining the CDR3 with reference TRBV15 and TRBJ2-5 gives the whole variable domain DAMVIQNPRYQVTQFGKPVTLSCSQTLNHNVMYWYQQKSSQAPKLLFHYYDKDFNNEADTPDNFQSRRPNTSFCFLDIRSPGLGDTAMYLCATTTAVTDQETQYFGPGTRLLVL.

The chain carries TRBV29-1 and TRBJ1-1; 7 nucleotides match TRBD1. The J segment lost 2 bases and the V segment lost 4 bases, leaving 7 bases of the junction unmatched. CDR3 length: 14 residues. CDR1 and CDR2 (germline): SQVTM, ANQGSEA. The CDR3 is CSVGHRGSNTEAFF. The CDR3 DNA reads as TGCAGCGTTGGGCACAGGGGATCTAACACTGAAGCTTTCTTT.

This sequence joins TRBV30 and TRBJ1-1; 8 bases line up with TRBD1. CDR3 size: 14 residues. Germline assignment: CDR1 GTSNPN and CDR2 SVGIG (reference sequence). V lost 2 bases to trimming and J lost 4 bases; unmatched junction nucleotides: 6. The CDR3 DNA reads TGTGCCTGGAGTTTGACAGGGGTCACCACTGAAGCTTTCTTT. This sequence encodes CAWSLTGVTTEAFF.

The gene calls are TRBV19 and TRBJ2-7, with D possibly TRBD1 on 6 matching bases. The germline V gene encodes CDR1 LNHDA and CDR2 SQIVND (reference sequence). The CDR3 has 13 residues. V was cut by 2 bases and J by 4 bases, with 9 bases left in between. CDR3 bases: TGTGCCAGTAGTATAAACAGGGAGTACGAGCAGTACTTC. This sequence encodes CASSINREYEQYF.

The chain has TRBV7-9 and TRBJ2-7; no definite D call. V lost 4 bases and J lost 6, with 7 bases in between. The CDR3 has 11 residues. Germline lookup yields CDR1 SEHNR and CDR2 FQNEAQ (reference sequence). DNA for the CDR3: TGTGCCAGCAGCTCCCCTAGCGAGCAGTACTTC. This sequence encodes CASSSPSEQYF.

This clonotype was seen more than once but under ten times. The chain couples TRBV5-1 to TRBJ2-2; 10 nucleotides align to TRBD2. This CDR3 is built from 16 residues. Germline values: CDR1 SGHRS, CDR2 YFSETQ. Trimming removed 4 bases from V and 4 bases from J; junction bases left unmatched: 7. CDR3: CASSQGTSASTGELFF. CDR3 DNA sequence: TGCGCCAGCAGCCAAGGGACTAGCGCCAGCACCGGGGAGCTGTTTTTT.

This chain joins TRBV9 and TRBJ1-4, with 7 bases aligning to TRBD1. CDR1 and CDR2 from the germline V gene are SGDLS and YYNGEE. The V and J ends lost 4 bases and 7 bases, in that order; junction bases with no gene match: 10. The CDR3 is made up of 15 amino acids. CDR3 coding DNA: TGTGCCAGCAGCCCTCGGATGGGACAGTCTGAAAAACTGTTTTTT. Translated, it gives CASSPRMGQSEKLFF.

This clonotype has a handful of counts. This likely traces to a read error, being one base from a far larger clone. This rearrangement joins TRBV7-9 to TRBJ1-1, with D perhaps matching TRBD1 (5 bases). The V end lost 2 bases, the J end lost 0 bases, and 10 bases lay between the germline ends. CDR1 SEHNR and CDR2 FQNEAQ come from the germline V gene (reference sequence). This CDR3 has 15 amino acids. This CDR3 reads CASSLQEGMNTEAFF. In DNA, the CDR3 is TGTGCCAGCAGCTTACAGGAGGGGATGAACACTGAAGCTTTCTTT.

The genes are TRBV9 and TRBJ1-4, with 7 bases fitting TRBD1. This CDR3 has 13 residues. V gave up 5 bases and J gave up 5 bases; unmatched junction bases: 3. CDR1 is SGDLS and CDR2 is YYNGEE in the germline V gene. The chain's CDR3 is CASSETGNEKLFF. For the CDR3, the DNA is TGTGCCAGCAGTGAGACAGGGAATGAAAAACTGTTTTTT.

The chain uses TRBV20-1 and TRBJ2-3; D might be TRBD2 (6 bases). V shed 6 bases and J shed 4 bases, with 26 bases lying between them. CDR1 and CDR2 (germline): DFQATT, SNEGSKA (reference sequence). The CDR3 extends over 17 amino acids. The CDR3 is CSALSSVRAGHPDTQYF. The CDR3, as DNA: TGCAGTGCCCTATCTTCTGTGAGAGCGGGCCACCCAGATACGCAGTATTTT.

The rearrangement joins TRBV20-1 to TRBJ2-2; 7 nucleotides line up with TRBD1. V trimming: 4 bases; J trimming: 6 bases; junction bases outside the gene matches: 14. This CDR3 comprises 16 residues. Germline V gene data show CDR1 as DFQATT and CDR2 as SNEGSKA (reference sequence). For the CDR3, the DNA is TGCAGTGCTAATGGACAGGTCTCCGGTCGTGCCGGGGAGCTGTTTTTT. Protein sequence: CSANGQVSGRAGELFF.

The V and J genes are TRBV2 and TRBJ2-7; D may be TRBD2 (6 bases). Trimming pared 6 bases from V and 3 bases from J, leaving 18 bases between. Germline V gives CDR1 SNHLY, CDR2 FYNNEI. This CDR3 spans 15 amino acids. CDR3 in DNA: TGTGCCAGCAGGCCCCGGGAACTTAGCGGCTACGAGCAGTACTTC. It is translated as CASRPRELSGYEQYF.

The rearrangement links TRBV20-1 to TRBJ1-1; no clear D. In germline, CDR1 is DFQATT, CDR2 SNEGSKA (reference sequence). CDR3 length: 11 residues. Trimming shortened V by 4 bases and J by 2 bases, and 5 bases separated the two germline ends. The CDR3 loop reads CSAISNTEAFF. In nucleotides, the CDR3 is TGCAGTGCTATCAGCAACACTGAAGCTTTCTTT.

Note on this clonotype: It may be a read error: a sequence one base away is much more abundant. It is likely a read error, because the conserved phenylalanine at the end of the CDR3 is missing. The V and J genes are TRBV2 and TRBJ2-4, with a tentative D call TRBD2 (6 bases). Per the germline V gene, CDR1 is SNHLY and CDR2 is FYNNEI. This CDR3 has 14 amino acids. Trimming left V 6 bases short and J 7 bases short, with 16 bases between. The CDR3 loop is CASRTAGGGNIQYL. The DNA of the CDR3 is TGTGCCAGCAGGACAGCGGGTGGGGGGAACATTCAGTACCTC.

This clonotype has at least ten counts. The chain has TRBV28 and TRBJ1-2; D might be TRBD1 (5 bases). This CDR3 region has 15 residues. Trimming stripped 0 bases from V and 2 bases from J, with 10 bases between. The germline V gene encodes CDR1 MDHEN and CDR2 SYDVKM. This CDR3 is CASSLWRDANYGYTF. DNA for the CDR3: TGTGCCAGCAGTTTATGGAGGGACGCGAACTATGGCTACACCTTC.

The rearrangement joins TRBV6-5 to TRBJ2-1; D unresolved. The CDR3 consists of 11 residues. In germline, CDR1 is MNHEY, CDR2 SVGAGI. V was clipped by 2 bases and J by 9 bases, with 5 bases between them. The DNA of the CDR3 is TGTGCCAGCAGTTACGGTACTGAGCAGTTCTTC. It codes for CASSYGTEQFF.

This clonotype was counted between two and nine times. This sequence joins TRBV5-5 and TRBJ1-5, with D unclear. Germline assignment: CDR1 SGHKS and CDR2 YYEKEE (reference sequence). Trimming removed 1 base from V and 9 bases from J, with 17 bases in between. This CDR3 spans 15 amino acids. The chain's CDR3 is CASSLKSAEISPQHF. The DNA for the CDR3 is TGTGCCAGCAGCTTGAAATCTGCGGAAATCTCGCCCCAGCATTTT.

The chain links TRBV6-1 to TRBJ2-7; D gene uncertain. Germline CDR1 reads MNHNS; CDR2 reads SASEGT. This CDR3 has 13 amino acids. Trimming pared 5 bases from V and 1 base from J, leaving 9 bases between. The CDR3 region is CASSIDLSYEQYF. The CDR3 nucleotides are TGTGCCAGCAGTATTGACCTTTCCTACGAGCAGTACTTC.

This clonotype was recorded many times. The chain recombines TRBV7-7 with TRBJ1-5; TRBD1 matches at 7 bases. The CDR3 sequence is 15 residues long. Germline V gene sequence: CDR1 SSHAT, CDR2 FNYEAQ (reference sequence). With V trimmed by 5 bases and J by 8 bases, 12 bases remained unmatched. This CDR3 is CASSPTGLGEEPQHF. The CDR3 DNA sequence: TGTGCCAGCAGCCCGACAGGGCTCGGCGAGGAGCCCCAGCATTTT.

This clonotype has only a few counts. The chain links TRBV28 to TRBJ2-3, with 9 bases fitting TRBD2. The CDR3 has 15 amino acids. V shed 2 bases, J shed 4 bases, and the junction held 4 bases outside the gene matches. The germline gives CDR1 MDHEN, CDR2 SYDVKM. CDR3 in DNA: TGTGCCAGCAGTTTAGCGGGAGGGCGCTCAGATACGCAGTATTTT. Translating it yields CASSLAGGRSDTQYF. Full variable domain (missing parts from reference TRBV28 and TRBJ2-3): DVKVTQSSRYLVKRTGEKVFLECVQDMDHENMFWYRQDPGLGLRLIYFSYDVKMKEKGDIPEGYSVSREKKERFSLILESASTNQTSMYLCASSLAGGRSDTQYFGPGTRLTVL.